This entry lists 9 T cell receptor beta chains sequenced from one sample in a study of blood T cell repertoires in COVID-19. The repertoire was sequenced with immunoSEQ multiplex PCR; TCRdb's copy has only in-frame clones and lacks some. The sample has roughly 160,000 clones, about 86% seen once. Material for sequencing was peripheral blood. The receptors derive from a man between 65 and 79 years old with active or convalescent COVID-19.

This clone was found once. The J gene is TRBJ2-3, the V gene TRBV6-5, with 9 bases matching TRBD1. There are 16 residues in the CDR3. Germline CDR1 and CDR2: MNHEY and SVGAGI. V was clipped by 0 bases and J by 0 bases; unmatched bases: 1. The CDR3 protein is CASSYSTGGSTDTQYF. The CDR3 DNA sequence: TGTGCCAGCAGTTACTCGACAGGGGGTAGCACAGATACGCAGTATTTT.

J is TRBJ1-4 and V is TRBV5-6; possibly TRBD1 for D (5 bases). The CDR3 has 18 amino acids. Per germline, CDR1 SGHDT and CDR2 YYEEEE. Trimming took 0 bases from V and 0 from J, leaving 15 bases between them. This chain's CDR3 is CASSLGLGTTATNEKLFF. The CDR3 DNA is TGTGCCAGCAGCTTGGGGTTAGGGACTACCGCAACTAATGAAAAACTGTTTTTT.

V and J are TRBV5-6 and TRBJ1-1, with 12 bases aligning to TRBD1. Germline V gives CDR1 SGHDT, CDR2 YYEEEE. This CDR3 has 15 amino acids. The junction had 6 bases not matched to a gene; V was cut back by 4 bases and J by 5 bases. Here the CDR3 reads CASSGTGGFGTEAFF. The CDR3, as DNA: TGTGCCAGCAGCGGGACAGGGGGCTTTGGGACTGAAGCTTTCTTT. Variable domain in full (rest from reference TRBV5-6 and TRBJ1-1): DAGVTQSPTHLIKTRGQQVTLRCSPKSGHDTVSWYQQALGQGPQFIFQYYEEEERQRGNFPDRFSGHQFPNYSSELNVNALLLGDSALYLCASSGTGGFGTEAFFGQGTRLTVV.

J is TRBJ1-3 and V is TRBV3-1 (or the pseudogene TRBV3-2); unclear D gene. V was clipped by 0 bases and J by 2 bases, with 8 bases between them. The CDR3 sequence is 15 residues long. Per germline, CDR1 LGHDT and CDR2 YNNKEL (reference sequence). CDR3 sequence reads: CASSQDPTAGNTIYF. The CDR3 bases are TGTGCCAGCAGCCAAGATCCTACAGCTGGAAACACCATATATTTT.

The V call is TRBV7-6, the J call TRBJ1-1, with D perhaps TRBD1 (5 bases). CDR3 length: 15 amino acids. The germline CDR1 and CDR2 sequences are SGHVS and FNYEAQ. Trimming took off 5 bases at V and 0 bases at J, with 13 bases between the two ends. CDR3 sequence: CASSTETAVNTEAFF. CDR3 DNA sequence: TGTGCCAGCAGCACCGAGACAGCCGTGAACACTGAAGCTTTCTTT.

This chain connects TRBV6-2 or TRBV6-3 to TRBJ2-1; 10 bases map to TRBD2. CDR1 and CDR2 (germline): MNHEY, SVGEGT. The trim removed 2 bases at V and 6 bases at J, leaving 7 bases unmatched. The CDR3 covers 16 residues. In nucleotides, the CDR3 is TGTGCCAGCAGTTACGAGGGACTAGCGATGTCCAATGAGCAGTTCTTC. It translates to CASSYEGLAMSNEQFF.

The chain uses TRBV12-3 or TRBV12-4 and TRBJ1-2; possible D gene TRBD1, 5 bases. The germline V and J ends were trimmed by 5 bases and 3 bases, with 10 bases remaining between them. CDR3 length equals 13 residues. CDR3 in DNA: TGTGCCAGCAGTAAGGGGCAGCACTATGGCTACACCTTC. This gives the protein CASSKGQHYGYTF.

This rearrangement joins TRBV10-2 to TRBJ2-2; 12 positions match TRBD1. V trimming: 7 bases; J trimming: 4 bases; junction bases outside the gene matches: 7. The CDR3 loop spans 16 amino acids. The germline V gene has CDR1 WSHSY and CDR2 SAAADI. This CDR3 reads CASKGGTGGGTGELFF. In nucleotides, the CDR3 is TGCGCCAGCAAAGGGGGGACAGGGGGCGGCACCGGGGAGCTGTTTTTT.

The chain recombines TRBV27 with TRBJ1-6, with D maybe TRBD1 (6 bases). This CDR3 has 13 residues. From germline, CDR1 is MNHEY and CDR2 SMNVEV (reference sequence). V was shortened by 8 bases and J by 8 bases, with 13 bases between the two germline ends. CDR3 sequence (DNA): TGTGCCAGCGGGCTAGACAGGTATTCACCCCTCCACTTT. Translated: CASGLDRYSPLHF.